Shown below are 27 T cell receptor beta chains from a single sample sequenced in a study of T cell responses to AZD1222 COVID-19 vaccine. Generated by immunoSEQ multiplex PCR, the TCRdb table keeps only in-frame clones and is missing some. Of tens of thousands of clones detected, roughly three quarters appear once; the ten largest clones hold around 5%. The sample consisted of peripheral blood, taken 28 days after the second AZD1222 dose. These receptors originate from an adult who received the AZD1222 COVID-19 vaccine.

This rearrangement joins TRBV10-3 to TRBJ2-7; 11 positions agree with TRBD1. CDR3 length: 13 amino acids. Germline lookup yields CDR1 ENHRY and CDR2 SYGVKD. Trimming took 8 bases from V and 4 from J; bases not matched to a gene: 4. The CDR3: CAIGTGGAYEQYF. CDR3 DNA sequence: TGTGCCATCGGGACAGGGGGAGCGTACGAGCAGTACTTC.

The genes are TRBV10-2 and TRBJ1-1, with a tentative D call TRBD1 (6 bases). The CDR3 consists of 13 residues. From germline, CDR1 is WSHSY and CDR2 SAAADI. V was pared by 3 bases and J by 1 base, with 6 bases between. The CDR3 reads CASSEGGNTEAFF. CDR3 nucleotides: TGCGCCAGCAGTGAAGGGGGGAACACTGAAGCTTTCTTT.

This rearrangement joins TRBV18 to TRBJ1-1, with a possible D match to TRBD1 (5 bases). V gave up 3 bases and J gave up 1 base, with 9 bases separating them. This CDR3 spans 14 amino acids. Germline V gene sequence: CDR1 KGHSH, CDR2 LQKENI. This CDR3 is CASSPGGTNTEAFF. As DNA, the CDR3 is TGTGCCAGCTCACCTGGGGGAACGAACACTGAAGCTTTCTTT.

This clone showed up just a few times. The genes are TRBV5-4 and TRBJ2-2; a possible D gene is TRBD2 (6 bases). The CDR3 runs to 15 residues. Germline CDR1 SGHNT, CDR2 YYREEE (reference sequence). Trimming removed 3 bases from V and 5 bases from J, with 14 bases in between. As DNA, the CDR3 is TGTGCCAGCAGCTCTCCGGGACTTGCTACCGGGGAGCTGTTTTTT. Translation gives CASSSPGLATGELFF.

The V gene is TRBV11-2, the J gene TRBJ2-3, with 15 bases fitting TRBD2. The J segment lost 4 bases and the V segment lost 6 bases, leaving 2 bases of the junction unmatched. This CDR3 has 15 amino acids. CDR1 is SGHAT, CDR2 FQNNGV, per germline. CDR3 in DNA: TGTGCCAGCAGGGGACTAGCGGGGGGACCAGATACGCAGTATTTT. It yields the protein CASRGLAGGPDTQYF.

The rearrangement uses TRBV27 and TRBJ1-5; 10 nucleotides agree with TRBD1. Germline loops: CDR1 MNHEY, CDR2 SMNVEV (reference sequence). V shed 5 bases, J shed 6 bases, and the junction held 4 bases outside the gene matches. This CDR3 has 14 residues. The CDR3 is CASSVTGGGQPQHF. The CDR3 DNA reads as TGTGCCAGCAGTGTGACAGGGGGCGGTCAGCCCCAGCATTTT.

J is TRBJ1-1 and V is TRBV5-1; D unresolved. V gave up 0 bases and J gave up 0 bases, with 6 bases separating them. Germline V CDR1 and CDR2: SGHRS, YFSETQ. This CDR3 has 14 amino acids. CDR3 region: CASSLGALNTEAFF. In nucleotides, the CDR3 is TGCGCCAGCAGCTTGGGGGCCTTGAACACTGAAGCTTTCTTT.

V and J are TRBV7-8 and TRBJ1-5; D ambiguous. The ends were cut back, 5 bases at V and 4 bases at J, with 12 bases in the middle. Germline lookup yields CDR1 SGHVS and CDR2 FQNEAQ. CDR3 length: 14 amino acids. The CDR3 DNA reads TGTGCCAGCAGCGGGCCCGGGCAAAATCAGCCCCAGCATTTT. Protein product: CASSGPGQNQPQHF.

The rearrangement joins TRBV4-1 to TRBJ1-5, with D unresolved. The germline V and J ends were trimmed by 5 bases and 4 bases, with 9 bases remaining between them. The CDR3 length is 13 residues. Germline loops: CDR1 MGHRA, CDR2 YSYEKL. CDR3 bases: TGCGCCAGCAGCGACGGGCCAAATCAGCCCCAGCATTTT. The encoded protein is CASSDGPNQPQHF.

V gene TRBV19 combines with J gene TRBJ2-1; D is possibly TRBD2 (6 bases). This CDR3 contains 14 residues. Trimming removed 10 bases from V and 8 bases from J, with 21 bases in between. Germline V CDR1 and CDR2: LNHDA, SQIVND (reference sequence). The CDR3 bases are TGTGCCACCCTGCCTAGGGGAGGATCGGATGAGCAGTTCTTC. Amino acids: CATLPRGGSDEQFF.

This chain links TRBV7-2 with TRBJ2-7; a possible D gene is TRBD2 (6 bases). The V and J ends lost 2 bases and 10 bases respectively, with 18 bases between them. CDR3 length equals 14 residues. Germline-derived CDR1 and CDR2 are SGHTA and FQGNSA. The CDR3 sequence: CASSLRAGLGEQYF. CDR3 coding DNA: TGTGCCAGCAGCTTACGGGCGGGATTGGGGGAACAGTACTTC.

This clone has more than one count but fewer than ten. This sequence joins TRBV19 and TRBJ1-6; D is unclear. The CDR3 runs 13 residues. Germline CDR1 LNHDA, CDR2 SQIVND (reference sequence). V lost 5 bases and J 10 bases, leaving 12 bases between the germline ends. DNA for the CDR3: TGTGCCAGTAGTGCCCAGGAATCGTCACCCCTCCACTTT. Translated: CASSAQESSPLHF.

The chain joins TRBV6-1 to TRBJ2-1; 12 bases match TRBD2. The V gene's germline CDR1 is MNHNS and CDR2 SASEGT. V dropped 3 bases and J dropped 9; count of bases not matched to a gene: 6. This CDR3 has 15 residues. The CDR3 spells CASSDSSGGASEQFF. CDR3 DNA: TGTGCCAGCAGTGATTCTAGCGGGGGGGCCAGTGAGCAGTTCTTC.

The chain employs TRBV27 and TRBJ2-1, with 15 bases matching TRBD2. CDR1 and CDR2 (germline): MNHEY, SMNVEV (reference sequence). V dropped 6 bases and J dropped 5; count of bases not matched to a gene: 2. The CDR3 spans 15 residues. CDR3 in amino acids: CASRGLAGGDNEQFF. CDR3 coding DNA: TGTGCCAGCAGAGGACTAGCGGGGGGGGACAATGAGCAGTTCTTC.

V is TRBV3-1 (or the pseudogene TRBV3-2) and J is TRBJ2-1, with D tentatively TRBD1 (6 bases). The germline CDR1 and CDR2 sequences are LGHDT and YNNKEL (reference sequence). This CDR3 comprises 15 residues. Trimming pared 1 base from V and 6 bases from J, leaving 13 bases between. The DNA for the CDR3 is TGTGCCAGCAGCCAAGTGGGGGCTCTAGGCAATGAGCAGTTCTTC. Its protein is CASSQVGALGNEQFF.

CDR3 sequence reads: CASSFAGVAGAHTDEQFF. The CDR3 nucleotides are TGTGCCAGCAGTTTTGCGGGGGTAGCGGGGGCCCATACCGATGAGCAGTTCTTC. The rearrangement joins TRBV27 to TRBJ2-1; 9 bases are a match to TRBD2. Germline V gene sequence: CDR1 MNHEY, CDR2 SMNVEV (reference sequence). V lost 3 bases and J lost 8; bases outside the gene matches: 17. The CDR3 is 18 amino acids.

The chain joins TRBV6-5 to TRBJ1-4; TRBD1 is a possible D gene (5 bases). This CDR3 has 15 amino acids. The V end lost 6 bases, the J end lost 8 bases, and 19 bases lay between the germline ends. Germline V gene lookup returns CDR1 MNHEY and CDR2 SVGAGI. The CDR3 here is CASRGRTQGREKLFF. CDR3 DNA: TGTGCCAGCAGAGGAAGGACGCAGGGAAGGGAAAAACTGTTTTTT.

V and J are TRBV11-2 and TRBJ2-5; 12 bases agree with TRBD2. The CDR3 runs 20 residues. Germline-derived CDR1 and CDR2 are SGHAT and FQNNGV. Unmatched junction bases numbered 16, after V lost 0 bases and J lost 5 bases. The CDR3 DNA follows: TGTGCCAGCAGCTTAGATGGGCTGGCTAGCGGGGGGGCCGGCAGGGAGACCCAGTACTTC. It encodes CASSLDGLASGGAGRETQYF.

This CDR3 reads CASSQERGNTEAFF. Written as DNA, the CDR3 is TGTGCCAGCAGCCAAGAGAGAGGGAACACTGAAGCTTTCTTT. The V gene is TRBV14, the J gene TRBJ1-1, with D uncertain. The CDR3 consists of 14 residues. Germline V gene sequence: CDR1 SGHDN, CDR2 FVKESK. With 0 bases removed from V and 1 base from J, the gap between germline ends came to 6 bases.

The chain carries TRBV5-4 and TRBJ1-2, with no clear D. The ends were cut back, 0 bases at V and 3 bases at J, with 9 bases in the middle. The CDR3 runs to 14 residues. CDR1 is SGHNT, CDR2 YYREEE, per germline (reference sequence). The CDR3 spells CASSLDGEHYGYTF. In nucleotides, the CDR3 is TGTGCCAGCAGCTTGGATGGGGAGCACTATGGCTACACCTTC. Filled out from reference TRBV5-4 and TRBJ1-2, the complete variable domain reads ETGVTQSPTHLIKTRGQQVTLRCSSQSGHNTVSWYQQALGQGPQFIFQYYREEENGRGNFPPRFSGLQFPNYSSELNVNALELDDSALYLCASSLDGEHYGYTFGSGTRLTVV.

Many counts were recorded for this clone. The chain recombines TRBV3-1 (or the pseudogene TRBV3-2) with TRBJ2-7, with 8 positions matching TRBD1. V was clipped by 4 bases and J by 3 bases; unmatched bases: 8. This CDR3 has 15 amino acids. Germline CDR1 LGHDT, CDR2 YNNKEL (reference sequence). Written as DNA, the CDR3 is TGTGCCAGCAGCCCCCAAGACAGGGGTGGCTACGAGCAGTACTTC. Translated: CASSPQDRGGYEQYF.

Note on this clone: Additional DNA sequences in this sample encode the identical CDR3. The chain couples TRBV6-5 to TRBJ1-6, with 9 bases lining up with TRBD1. CDR1 and CDR2 from the germline V gene are MNHEY and SVGAGI. Trimming cost V 0 bases and J 10 bases; bases outside gene matches: 4. The CDR3 length is 15 residues. The CDR3 bases are TGTGCCAGCAGTTACTCTAGGACAGGGGACTCACCCCTCCACTTT. As protein: CASSYSRTGDSPLHF.

This clone occurred a few times. This sequence joins TRBV11-2 and TRBJ2-2; no clear D. The germline V and J ends were trimmed by 0 bases and 6 bases, with 8 bases remaining between them. Germline CDR1 reads SGHAT; CDR2 reads FQNNGV. The CDR3 totals 14 residues. The CDR3: CASSLDGTPGELFF. DNA of the CDR3: TGTGCCAGCAGCTTAGATGGTACCCCCGGGGAGCTGTTTTTT.

The chain employs TRBV6-2 or TRBV6-3 and TRBJ1-1; D unresolved. The CDR3 consists of 13 residues. V was clipped by 4 bases and J by 6 bases, with 12 bases between them. Germline V lookup: CDR1 MNHEY, CDR2 SVGEGT. DNA for the CDR3: TGTGCCAGCAGTTCGAGTTGGGGAGCTGAAGCTTTCTTT. It yields the protein CASSSSWGAEAFF.

V gene TRBV7-3 combines with J gene TRBJ2-1; D gene ambiguous. With 0 bases removed from V and 1 base from J, the gap between germline ends came to 10 bases. Per the germline V gene, CDR1 is SGHTA and CDR2 is FQGTGA. CDR3 length equals 16 residues. CDR3 loop: CASSLTPTYSYNEQFF. The CDR3 DNA sequence: TGTGCCAGCAGCTTAACACCCACCTATTCCTACAATGAGCAGTTCTTC.

The chain combines TRBV27 with TRBJ1-4; possibly TRBD1 for D (5 bases). Trimming pared 6 bases from V and 2 bases from J, leaving 13 bases between. The CDR3 runs to 15 residues. Per the germline V gene, CDR1 is MNHEY and CDR2 is SMNVEV (reference sequence). The DNA of the CDR3 is TGTGCCAGCAGCCCAAGACAGACGACTAATGAAAAACTGTTTTTT. Protein: CASSPRQTTNEKLFF.

This clone was detected many times. This CDR3 is also generated by other DNA sequences in the sample. The chain recombines TRBV18 with TRBJ1-5, with D possibly matching TRBD1 (5 bases). V lost 3 bases and J lost 2, with 8 bases in between. The length of the CDR3 is 14 residues. CDR1 is KGHSH, CDR2 LQKENI, per germline. The CDR3 here is CASSPGGGNQPQHF. CDR3 coding DNA: TGTGCCAGCTCACCCGGAGGGGGCAATCAGCCCCAGCATTTT.